The 8 T cell receptor beta chains below were found in one sample sequenced in a study of blood T cell repertoires in COVID-19. TCRdb keeps only in-frame clones here, not all; method: immunoSEQ multiplex PCR. Seen here are hundreds of thousands of clones, 70% to 90% observed once, and the top ten hold approximately 2.1%. Sample: PBMCs or T cells enriched from blood (not recorded which). The receptors were sampled from a woman in her forties with acute COVID-19.

This chain uses TRBV19 with TRBJ2-1, with 9 nucleotides matching TRBD1. The CDR3 loop spans 15 amino acids. Germline loops: CDR1 LNHDA, CDR2 SQIVND (reference sequence). V dropped 6 bases and J dropped 9; count of bases not matched to a gene: 12. For the CDR3, the DNA is TGTGCCAGTAGGCCGTTGGACAGGGGAGCCGGTGAGCAGTTCTTC. Its protein product is CASRPLDRGAGEQFF.

This chain uses TRBV2 with TRBJ1-4, with D perhaps matching TRBD1 (5 bases). Germline V lookup: CDR1 SNHLY, CDR2 FYNNEI. This CDR3 comprises 17 residues. Trimming took 2 bases from V and 3 from J, leaving 16 bases between them. The DNA of the CDR3 is TGTGCCAGCAGTGAAATGATACGGGCAGGGCCTAATGAAAAACTGTTTTTT. Its protein product is CASSEMIRAGPNEKLFF.

This clone was recorded once. The chain is built from TRBV19 and TRBJ1-5; D is perhaps TRBD1 (6 bases). CDR3 size: 15 residues. In germline, CDR1 is LNHDA, CDR2 SQIVND (reference sequence). V lost 4 bases to trimming and J lost 4 bases, with 14 bases between them. Written as DNA, the CDR3 is TGTGCCAGTAGTAGCACAGGACAGCCAAATCAGCCCCAGCATTTT. Protein: CASSSTGQPNQPQHF.

The chain has TRBV29-1 and TRBJ2-1, with 12 bases identical to TRBD2. The V segment lost 2 bases and the J segment 2 bases; nucleotides outside the gene matches: 10. Germline V gives CDR1 SQVTM, CDR2 ANQGSEA. The CDR3 loop spans 18 amino acids. CDR3 sequence reads: CSVEMYVASGGAYNEQFF. The CDR3 bases are TGCAGCGTTGAAATGTATGTGGCTAGCGGGGGGGCCTACAATGAGCAGTTCTTC.

The rearrangement links TRBV3-1 (or the pseudogene TRBV3-2) to TRBJ2-7; the D gene is possibly TRBD2 (5 bases). Germline V gene data show CDR1 as LGHDT and CDR2 as YNNKEL (reference sequence). This CDR3 has 11 residues. Trimming removed 4 bases at V and 9 bases at J, with 10 bases between. Here the CDR3 reads CASSPGVGQYF. The CDR3 region has the DNA TGTGCCAGCAGCCCCGGGGTCGGGCAGTACTTC.

The chain recombines TRBV12-5 with TRBJ2-1, with D unresolved. Trimming left V 6 bases short and J 6 bases short, with 12 bases between. CDR1 and CDR2 from the germline V gene are LGHNT and FRNRAP. The CDR3 contains 13 residues. The CDR3 is CASGPSRFNEQFF. CDR3 DNA: TGTGCTAGTGGCCCCTCCAGGTTCAATGAGCAGTTCTTC.

V is TRBV7-9 and J is TRBJ2-5, with D maybe TRBD2 (5 bases). The V gene lost 5 bases and the J gene lost 0 bases, with 16 bases spanning the gap. The CDR3 totals 16 residues. CDR1 and CDR2 (germline): SEHNR, FQNEAQ (reference sequence). The CDR3 DNA follows: TGTGCCAGCAGCCGAACCGAAGAGGGATACCAAGAGACCCAGTACTTC. Protein sequence: CASSRTEEGYQETQYF.

The rearrangement uses TRBV3-1 (or the pseudogene TRBV3-2) and TRBJ2-5, with a possible D match to TRBD2 (6 bases). This CDR3 comprises 13 residues. V lost 5 bases and J 5 bases, leaving 12 bases between the germline ends. The germline gives CDR1 LGHDT, CDR2 YNNKEL (reference sequence). The CDR3: CASSGPEGETQYF. Written as DNA, the CDR3 is TGTGCCAGCAGCGGGCCGGAGGGGGAGACCCAGTACTTC.